The 17 T cell receptor beta chains below all came from one sample that was sequenced in a study of shared clonotypes between healthy human individuals. Terminally differentiated effector memory CD45RA+ cells were left out of the naive CD8 fraction, which was CD45RO-negative and positively selected for CCR7. Only in-frame clones appear in the TCRdb table, and some are missing; sequencing was by immunoSEQ multiplex PCR. The sample lists millions of clones; roughly 91% were seen once. The sequencing sample was made of naive CD8+ T cells from PBMCs. These receptor sequences come from a man between 18 and 29 years old in good health. Some clones in this sample may be carry-over from other donors' samples.

This clone was counted a single time. The genes are TRBV10-1 and TRBJ2-5, with 11 bases fitting TRBD2. The CDR3 has 16 amino acids. CDR1 and CDR2 from the germline V gene are WNHNN and SYGVQD (reference sequence). V was clipped by 0 bases and J by 3 bases; unmatched bases: 3. Here the CDR3 reads CASSESTSGNEETQYF. In nucleotides, the CDR3 is TGCGCCAGCAGTGAGTCGACTAGCGGGAACGAAGAGACCCAGTACTTC.

The V and J genes are TRBV6-6 and TRBJ2-7; 9 positions match TRBD1. Germline CDR1 MNHNY, CDR2 SVGAGI (reference sequence). The V segment lost 6 bases and the J segment 7 bases; nucleotides outside the gene matches: 16. There are 16 residues in the CDR3. DNA for the CDR3: TGTGCCAGCAGCGGACAGGGGCCGCTCGGGGGTTTTGAGCAGTACTTC. Translation: CASSGQGPLGGFEQYF.

This rearrangement joins TRBV4-3 to TRBJ1-2; TRBD1 matches 9 bases. The CDR3 length is 16 residues. V lost 4 bases and J lost 6; bases outside the gene matches: 12. The germline CDR1 and CDR2 sequences are LGHNA and YSLEER. CDR3 sequence: CASSLGQGRKVDGYTF. DNA of the CDR3: TGCGCCAGCAGCCTCGGACAGGGGAGAAAAGTCGATGGCTACACCTTC.

This sequence joins TRBV9 and TRBJ2-2; D ambiguous. The CDR3 runs 13 residues. Germline-derived CDR1 and CDR2 are SGDLS and YYNGEE. Trimming took 2 bases from V and 5 from J, leaving 7 bases between them. CDR3 nucleotide sequence: TGTGCCAGCAGCGTCAGGAGAACCGGGGAGCTGTTTTTT. It yields the protein CASSVRRTGELFF.

Regarding this clone: Other nucleotide sequences in the sample specify the same CDR3. CDR3 nucleotide sequence: TGTGCCAGCAGCCCCAGCGGGATTAGCACAGATACGCAGTATTTT. Translation: CASSPSGISTDTQYF. The chain recombines TRBV7-2 with TRBJ2-3; 7 nucleotides match TRBD2. CDR1 SGHTA and CDR2 FQGNSA come from the germline V gene. The CDR3 has 15 amino acids. V lost 5 bases to trimming and J lost 0 bases; unmatched junction nucleotides: 5.

This rearrangement joins TRBV5-1 to TRBJ2-1, with TRBD2 identical over 7 bases. This CDR3 comprises 15 residues. The trim removed 2 bases at V and 2 bases at J, leaving 4 bases unmatched. The germline gives CDR1 SGHRS, CDR2 YFSETQ. The CDR3 DNA reads TGCGCCAGCAGCTTTGGTGCGGGGGCCTACAATGAGCAGTTCTTC. Protein product: CASSFGAGAYNEQFF.

This chain links TRBV19 with TRBJ2-5; D is possibly TRBD1 (6 bases). V dropped 6 bases and J dropped 5 bases, with 16 bases sitting between them. The length of the CDR3 is 14 residues. Germline lookup yields CDR1 LNHDA and CDR2 SQIVND (reference sequence). The CDR3 DNA sequence: TGTGCCAGTAGATACAGGGTTGCTGAGGAGACCCAGTACTTC. Translating gives CASRYRVAEETQYF.

This rearrangement joins TRBV18 to TRBJ2-7, with 11 bases lining up with TRBD2. CDR3 length equals 15 residues. V lost 3 bases to trimming and J lost 2 bases; unmatched junction nucleotides: 3. Germline lookup yields CDR1 KGHSH and CDR2 LQKENI. The CDR3 bases are TGTGCCAGCTCACCGACTAGCGGGGATCCCTACGAGCAGTACTTC. It translates to CASSPTSGDPYEQYF. Combining the CDR3 with reference TRBV18 and TRBJ2-7 gives the whole variable domain NAGVMQNPRHLVRRRGQEARLRCSPMKGHSHVYWYRQLPEEGLKFMVYLQKENIIDESGMPKERFSAEFPKEGPSILRIQQVVRGDSAAYFCASSPTSGDPYEQYFGPGTRLTVT.

This chain uses TRBV4-3 with TRBJ2-3; 9 bases fit TRBD2. Germline CDR1 LGHNA, CDR2 YSLEER. V lost 4 bases, J lost 1 base, and 9 bases stayed unmatched. The CDR3 consists of 17 residues. The CDR3 spells CASSLRGLAGRTDTQYF. The CDR3 DNA reads TGCGCCAGCAGCCTAAGGGGTCTAGCGGGACGCACAGATACGCAGTATTTT.

This chain joins TRBV5-4 and TRBJ1-2; weak D call: TRBD1 (5 bases). CDR1 and CDR2 (germline): SGHNT, YYREEE (reference sequence). V was cut by 4 bases and J by 5 bases, with 18 bases left in between. The CDR3 spans 15 residues. The CDR3 here is CASSPAGPAGYGYTF. The DNA for the CDR3 is TGTGCCAGCAGCCCCGCGGGCCCGGCAGGGTATGGCTACACCTTC.

J is TRBJ2-1 and V is TRBV7-2; TRBD2 might be the D (5 bases). The CDR3 runs to 14 residues. The germline gives CDR1 SGHTA, CDR2 FQGNSA. V lost 3 bases and J 0 bases, leaving 6 bases between the germline ends. The CDR3 DNA is TGTGCCAGCAGCTTTGGGAGCTCCTACAATGAGCAGTTCTTC. Translation gives CASSFGSSYNEQFF.

A note on this clone: Other DNA sequences in this specimen translate into the identical CDR3. This chain uses TRBV5-4 with TRBJ2-7; no clear D. V lost 0 bases and J lost 4, with 5 bases in between. Germline loops: CDR1 SGHNT, CDR2 YYREEE (reference sequence). The CDR3 is made up of 12 amino acids. This chain's CDR3 is CASSLDLYEQYF. The CDR3 DNA follows: TGTGCCAGCAGCTTGGACCTGTACGAGCAGTACTTC. Using reference TRBV5-4 and TRBJ2-7 for the parts outside the CDR3, the full variable domain is ETGVTQSPTHLIKTRGQQVTLRCSSQSGHNTVSWYQQALGQGPQFIFQYYREEENGRGNFPPRFSGLQFPNYSSELNVNALELDDSALYLCASSLDLYEQYFGPGTRLTVT.

The chain is built from TRBV7-8 and TRBJ2-1; 10 bases fit TRBD2. This CDR3 contains 13 residues. Germline-derived CDR1 and CDR2 are SGHVS and FQNEAQ. V shed 8 bases, J shed 8 bases, and the junction held 6 bases outside the gene matches. The CDR3 DNA reads TGTGCCAGCGGGCTAGCGGGAGTCTATGAGCAGTTCTTC. Residues: CASGLAGVYEQFF.

CDR3: CASSLSWRGSYEQYF. CDR3 sequence (DNA): TGTGCCAGCAGTTTATCTTGGCGGGGGTCCTACGAGCAGTACTTC. This rearrangement joins TRBV27 to TRBJ2-7; TRBD2 matches 7 bases. The V segment lost 0 bases and the J segment 1 base; nucleotides outside the gene matches: 3. The CDR3 is 15 amino acids. Germline V lookup: CDR1 MNHEY, CDR2 SMNVEV (reference sequence).

The gene calls are TRBV7-2 and TRBJ1-1; 11 nucleotides line up with TRBD1. Trimming took 5 bases from V and 0 from J; bases not matched to a gene: 5. The CDR3 has 16 amino acids. CDR1 and CDR2 (germline): SGHTA, FQGNSA. The CDR3 loop reads CASSPRTGGMNTEAFF. The CDR3 DNA reads TGTGCCAGCAGCCCACGGACAGGGGGCATGAACACTGAAGCTTTCTTT.

This clone was observed a handful of times. The chain employs TRBV6-1 and TRBJ2-7; D is perhaps TRBD1 (5 bases). This CDR3 spans 12 amino acids. The germline V gene encodes CDR1 MNHNS and CDR2 SASEGT. With 2 bases removed from V and 6 bases from J, the gap between germline ends came to 8 bases. The CDR3 is CASSEQGREQYF. In nucleotides, the CDR3 is TGTGCCAGCAGTGAACAGGGCCGCGAGCAGTACTTC.

The chain employs TRBV27 and TRBJ1-5; D uncertain. V gave up 2 bases and J gave up 7 bases, with 9 bases separating them. CDR3 size: 13 residues. Germline V CDR1 and CDR2: MNHEY, SMNVEV (reference sequence). In DNA, the CDR3 is TGTGCCAGCAGTTTAGGCGGAATCCAGCCCCAGCATTTT. This sequence encodes CASSLGGIQPQHF.